This TCR beta chain was identified during a study of T cell repertoires in cytomegalovirus infection. The CDR3 covers 18 residues. Germline V CDR1 and CDR2: SGHAT, FQNNGV. The V and J ends lost 3 bases and 1 base respectively, with 22 bases between them. Comment on this clonotype: No antigen is known for it.

TCRdb fed the reads into MiXCR, producing one record per CDR3 protein. The table records approximately 73,000 distinct CDR3 sequences, 35% to 45% of them present only once. Study-wide results and limits: CMV carriers having the relevant HLA were flagged by cumulative public TCR beta family frequency.

The input for sequencing was CD8+ T cells from cultured PBMCs, taken from culture after CMV antigen stimulation. This sequence was found in a human donor in good health (CMV status not recorded). Some clones in this sample may be carry-over from other donors' samples. The J gene is TRBJ2-7, the V gene TRBV11-2, with D perhaps matching TRBD1 (6 bases). The CDR3: CASSFRLGSRGRSYEQYF. In DNA, the CDR3 is TGTGCCAGCAGCTTTAGGTTGGGCTCCAGGGGTAGGTCCTACGAGCAGTACTTC. Using reference TRBV11-2 and TRBJ2-7 for the parts outside the CDR3, the full variable domain is EAGVAQSPRYKIIEKRQSVAFWCNPISGHATLYWYQQILGQGPKLLIQFQNNGVVDDSQLPKDRFSAERLKGVDSTLKIQPAKLEDSAVYLCASSFRLGSRGRSYEQYFGPGTRLTVT.